These 23 T cell receptor beta chains were all obtained from the same sample, sequenced in a study of T-cell memory formation after mild COVID-19. TCRdb reprocessed the 5' RACE reads via MiXCR and lists one record per CDR3 protein. The sample includes 400,000 or so distinct CDR3 sequences, over 20% of them seen just once. Sequencing used PBMCs or a T cell subset sorted from them (not recorded which). The receptors shown here come from an adult woman who had mild COVID-19 (a few samples of this study predate the infection). Cell type and time point are not known.

The chain recombines TRBV10-2 with TRBJ1-3; 7 positions agree with TRBD1. This CDR3 has 17 amino acids. CDR1 and CDR2 from the germline V gene are WSHSY and SAAADI. V lost 0 bases to trimming and J lost 2 bases; unmatched junction nucleotides: 7. Here the CDR3 DNA reads TGCGCCAGCAGTGAGTCCCCCTTCGACAGGGCTGGAAACACCATATATTTT. Protein product: CASSESPFDRAGNTIYF.

The V and J genes are TRBV2 and TRBJ1-5, with D unclear. Germline CDR1 and CDR2: SNHLY and FYNNEI. The ends were cut back, 0 bases at V and 0 bases at J, with 6 bases in the middle. The CDR3 extends over 15 amino acids. The DNA of the CDR3 is TGTGCCAGCAGTGAAGCAGTACCTAGCAATCAGCCCCAGCATTTT. It translates to CASSEAVPSNQPQHF. Full variable domain (remainder filled in from reference TRBV2 and TRBJ1-5): EPEVTQTPSHQVTQMGQEVILRCVPISNHLYFYWYRQILGQKVEFLVSFYNNEISEKSEIFDDQFSVERPDGSNFTLKIRSTKLEDSAMYFCASSEAVPSNQPQHFGDGTRLSIL.

This clonotype turned up a few times. This chain links TRBV7-9 with TRBJ2-1; no firm D call. Germline lookup yields CDR1 SEHNR and CDR2 FQNEAQ (reference sequence). The CDR3 has 14 residues. Trimming cost V 4 bases and J 7 bases, with 14 bases left between them. CDR3 DNA sequence: TGTGCCAGCAGCTCCCCGCGGTTCGGGAATGAGCAGTTCTTC. Its translation is CASSSPRFGNEQFF.

This clonotype came up a few times. The genes are TRBV24-1 and TRBJ2-4; weak D call: TRBD2 (5 bases). The germline V and J ends were trimmed by 3 bases and 3 bases, with 14 bases remaining between them. Germline V CDR1 and CDR2: KGHDR, SFDVKD. This CDR3 spans 16 amino acids. CDR3 sequence: CATSDPDPGGKNIQYF. In nucleotides, the CDR3 is TGTGCCACCAGTGATCCCGACCCAGGAGGCAAAAACATTCAGTACTTC.

The rearrangement joins TRBV18 to TRBJ2-3; 8 positions agree with TRBD2. J lost 1 base, V lost 3 bases, and 6 bases had no gene match. Per germline, CDR1 KGHSH and CDR2 LQKENI. CDR3 size: 16 residues. This CDR3 reads CASSPPPGLGTDTQYF. The CDR3, as DNA: TGTGCCAGCTCACCCCCCCCGGGACTAGGCACAGATACGCAGTATTTT.

This clonotype was detected a few times. This chain links TRBV7-3 with TRBJ2-1; D may be TRBD1 or TRBD2 (5 bases each). Germline values: CDR1 SGHTA, CDR2 FQGTGA. CDR3 length: 12 amino acids. V lost 3 bases and J lost 8, with 8 bases in between. CDR3 coding DNA: TGTGCCAGCAGCTTTATGGGGGATGAGCAGTTCTTC. Its translation is CASSFMGDEQFF.

The genes are TRBV24-1 and TRBJ2-5; tentative D call: TRBD2 (6 bases). The CDR3 loop spans 14 amino acids. The V and J ends lost 3 bases and 4 bases respectively, with 11 bases between them. Germline V gene data show CDR1 as KGHDR and CDR2 as SFDVKD. Here the CDR3 DNA reads TGTGCCACCAGTGATACGGGACTGAGAGAGACCCAGTACTTC. Protein sequence: CATSDTGLRETQYF.

V is TRBV7-9 and J is TRBJ2-2; 10 bases line up with TRBD2. The CDR3 is 14 amino acids. Germline V gene data show CDR1 as SEHNR and CDR2 as FQNEAQ (reference sequence). The ends lost 8 bases at V and 6 bases at J; junction bases unmatched: 6. The CDR3 bases are TGTGCCAGCTCGGCTAGCGGGAGACCCGGGGAGCTGTTTTTT. Its protein product is CASSASGRPGELFF.

A few counts support this clonotype. CDR3 region: CASSWGQGAGDTQYF. Here the CDR3 DNA reads TGCGCCAGCAGCTGGGGACAGGGGGCAGGAGATACGCAGTATTTT. The genes are TRBV5-1 and TRBJ2-3, with 12 positions matching TRBD1. Germline lookup yields CDR1 SGHRS and CDR2 YFSETQ. V shed 3 bases, J shed 5 bases, and the junction held 4 bases outside the gene matches. This CDR3 has 15 residues.

The J gene is TRBJ2-3, the V gene TRBV20-1, with TRBD2 matching 8 bases. The CDR3 is made up of 13 amino acids. Germline lookup yields CDR1 DFQATT and CDR2 SNEGSKA (reference sequence). V shed 3 bases and J 4 bases; nucleotides not matched to a gene: 3. The CDR3 coding sequence is TGCAGTGCTAGGGGCGGGGGGTCAGATACGCAGTATTTT. This encodes CSARGGGSDTQYF.

This clonotype was picked up a small number of times. The chain has TRBV18 and TRBJ2-5; tentatively, D is TRBD1 or TRBD2 (5 bases each). This CDR3 has 12 amino acids. CDR1 is KGHSH and CDR2 is LQKENI in the germline V gene. V was trimmed by 6 bases and J by 2 bases, leaving 7 bases between them. CDR3 DNA: TGTGCCAGCTCGGGGGAACAAGAGACCCAGTACTTC. This sequence encodes CASSGEQETQYF.

The table lists this clonotype with a few counts. The rearrangement links TRBV5-1 to TRBJ2-1; a possible D gene is TRBD2 (5 bases). CDR3 size: 13 residues. Germline lookup yields CDR1 SGHRS and CDR2 YFSETQ. Trimming pared 3 bases from V and 9 bases from J, leaving 13 bases between. The CDR3 DNA is TGCGCCAGCAGCTGGTTGGGGAGCGGTGAGCAGTTCTTC. Its translation: CASSWLGSGEQFF.

This clonotype has more than one count but fewer than ten. The chain couples TRBV3-1 to TRBJ2-7; tentatively, D is TRBD1 or TRBD2 (5 bases each). The germline V and J ends were trimmed by 4 bases and 0 bases, with 19 bases remaining between them. Germline V gives CDR1 LGHDT, CDR2 YNNKEL (reference sequence). The CDR3 covers 17 residues. CDR3 bases: TGTGCCAGCAGCCTCCCCGGTGGGGGTCTTCCCTCCTACGAGCAGTACTTC. The encoded protein is CASSLPGGGLPSYEQYF.

This clonotype showed up just a few times. CDR3 coding DNA: TGTGCCAGCAGCTTTAGCGGGAGTGAGCCAGATACGCAGTATTTT. Protein sequence: CASSFSGSEPDTQYF. The J gene is TRBJ2-3, the V gene TRBV13; TRBD2 agrees at 9 bases. With 3 bases clipped from V and 4 bases from J, the junction kept 5 bases outside the gene matches. Germline CDR1 reads PRHDT; CDR2 reads FYEKMQ (reference sequence). This CDR3 spans 15 amino acids.

This chain uses TRBV29-1 with TRBJ2-1; D is perhaps TRBD2 (6 bases). The CDR3 extends over 12 amino acids. The germline V gene encodes CDR1 SQVTM and CDR2 ANQGSEA. CDR3 amino acids: CSGGLALNEQFF. DNA of the CDR3: TGCAGTGGAGGTCTAGCGCTCAATGAGCAGTTCTTC.

This clonotype was counted a few times. The chain recombines TRBV4-1 with TRBJ2-3; no reliable D call. The germline V and J ends were trimmed by 0 bases and 6 bases, with 10 bases remaining between them. The germline CDR1 and CDR2 sequences are MGHRA and YSYEKL. CDR3 length: 14 residues. CDR3 residues: CASSQEGSVDTQYF. DNA for the CDR3: TGCGCCAGCAGCCAAGAAGGATCAGTTGATACGCAGTATTTT.

The chain uses TRBV18 and TRBJ2-7; D is ambiguous. The germline V and J ends were trimmed by 0 bases and 0 bases, with 6 bases remaining between them. Germline V gene data show CDR1 as KGHSH and CDR2 as LQKENI. The CDR3 runs 14 residues. The CDR3 DNA reads TGTGCCAGCTCACCACCTTACACCTCCTACGAGCAGTACTTC. This sequence encodes CASSPPYTSYEQYF.

The CDR3 loop reads CASSPPGAHGPYGYTF. CDR3 bases: TGTGCCAGCTCACCACCAGGGGCGCACGGACCCTATGGCTACACCTTC. This rearrangement joins TRBV18 to TRBJ1-2; tentatively, D is TRBD1 (5 bases). The CDR3 runs 16 residues. With 0 bases removed from V and 4 bases from J, the gap between germline ends came to 15 bases. Germline CDR1 and CDR2: KGHSH and LQKENI.

This chain joins TRBV24-1 and TRBJ2-1; 8 nucleotides align to TRBD1. The germline gives CDR1 KGHDR, CDR2 SFDVKD. The CDR3 runs 18 residues. V trimming: 3 bases; J trimming: 1 base; junction bases outside the gene matches: 10. The CDR3 protein is CATSDPPTGVLSYNEQFF. The CDR3 DNA follows: TGTGCCACCAGTGATCCACCGACAGGGGTTTTGTCCTACAATGAGCAGTTCTTC.

V usage is TRBV29-1 and J usage is TRBJ1-1, with 9 bases aligning to TRBD1. Trimming at V came to 7 bases and at J to 5 bases, leaving 5 bases not matched to a gene. The CDR3 has 12 amino acids. The germline gives CDR1 SQVTM, CDR2 ANQGSEA. The DNA for the CDR3 is TGCAGCGAGAGACAGGGGGAAACTGAAGCTTTCTTT. Amino acid sequence: CSERQGETEAFF.

This sequence joins TRBV4-2 and TRBJ2-1, with 7 bases identical to TRBD2. Trimming removed 0 bases from V and 7 bases from J; junction bases left unmatched: 9. This CDR3 is built from 16 residues. Germline CDR1 LGHNA, CDR2 YNFKEQ. The CDR3 loop is CASSQDPVAGYNEQFF. The CDR3 region has the DNA TGTGCCAGCAGCCAAGATCCGGTAGCGGGCTATAATGAGCAGTTCTTC.

This clonotype showed up just a few times. CDR3 in DNA: TGTGCCACCAGTGAGGGACAGACCTATGGCTACACCTTC. This translates into CATSEGQTYGYTF. This chain connects TRBV24-1 to TRBJ1-2, with 7 bases lining up with TRBD1. Germline lookup yields CDR1 KGHDR and CDR2 SFDVKD. V dropped 4 bases and J dropped 4; count of bases not matched to a gene: 2. The CDR3 totals 13 residues.

There are many counts of this clonotype. This rearrangement joins TRBV6-1 to TRBJ1-2; tentatively, D is TRBD1 (5 bases). V dropped 3 bases and J dropped 4 bases, with 12 bases sitting between them. The CDR3 totals 14 residues. Germline CDR1 reads MNHNS; CDR2 reads SASEGT. DNA for the CDR3: TGTGCCAGCAGTGAGGAGCGGGGCGTCTATGGCTACACCTTC. Amino acids: CASSEERGVYGYTF.